This T cell receptor (beta chain) is drawn from a study of T cell responses to AZD1222 COVID-19 vaccine. This clone turned up a few times. Deletions cut 4 bases from V and 6 bases from J, with 12 bases between. CDR1 is LNHDA, CDR2 SQIVND, per germline (reference sequence). This CDR3 is 13 amino acids long. Data came from immunoSEQ multiplex PCR; TCRdb stores just in-frame clones and leaves some out. The sample consists of some 120,000 clones, 80% to 90% of them appearing once. V usage is TRBV19 and J usage is TRBJ1-1; D ambiguous. The sequence was collected from an adult in good health. Source: peripheral blood, taken on day 0 of AZD1222 vaccination. As DNA, the CDR3 is TGTGCCAGTAGTAAAGGGTCAGTTCCTGAAGCTTTCTTT. Amino acids: CASSKGSVPEAFF.